These 16 T cell receptor beta chains came from one sample sequenced in a study of CD8 T cells in ankylosing spondylitis. TCRdb re-called the 5' RACE reads with MiXCR, one entry per CDR3 protein. This table has 300,000 to 350,000 distinct CDR3 sequences, approximately 10% appearing once. The sample taken for sequencing was blood, either unsorted or a sorted T cell fraction (not recorded which). All receptors derive from a female donor with ankylosing spondylitis or in good health (not recorded which).

J is TRBJ2-3 and V is TRBV3-1, with 10 bases matching TRBD2. V was clipped by 10 bases and J by 0 bases; unmatched bases: 16. CDR3 size: 18 residues. Germline CDR1 LGHDT, CDR2 YNNKEL (reference sequence). CDR3 DNA: TGTGCCATCTGTTTCCCGAGTAGCGGGGGGCTTAGCACAGATACGCAGTATTTT. Its protein product is CAICFPSSGGLSTDTQYF.

This clonotype was recorded a few times. The rearrangement uses TRBV28 and TRBJ2-2, with D possibly being TRBD2 (7 bases). The CDR3 length is 16 residues. CDR1 MDHEN and CDR2 SYDVKM come from the germline V gene. With 7 bases removed from V and 6 bases from J, the gap between germline ends came to 21 bases. CDR3 protein: CASTLGGGFTAGELFF. The CDR3 nucleotides are TGTGCCAGCACCCTAGGGGGGGGATTTACCGCCGGGGAGCTGTTTTTT. The full variable domain, in which reference TRBV28 and TRBJ2-2 provide the parts outside the CDR3, is DVKVTQSSRYLVKRTGEKVFLECVQDMDHENMFWYRQDPGLGLRLIYFSYDVKMKEKGDIPEGYSVSREKKERFSLILESASTNQTSMYLCASTLGGGFTAGELFFGEGSRLTVL.

This clonotype has more than one count but fewer than ten. The rearrangement joins TRBV10-3 to TRBJ1-4; D possibly corresponds to TRBD1 (5 bases). The CDR3 totals 12 residues. V was cut by 5 bases and J by 5 bases, with 6 bases left in between. In germline, CDR1 is ENHRY, CDR2 SYGVKD. Here the CDR3 reads CAISRGNEKLFF. The CDR3 DNA is TGTGCCATCAGTAGGGGAAATGAAAAACTGTTTTTT.

This clonotype has at least ten counts. The chain joins TRBV20-1 to TRBJ2-1; 10 nucleotides line up with TRBD2. The V gene end was trimmed by 0 bases and the J gene end by 9 bases; junction bases not matched to a gene: 8. CDR3 size: 15 residues. The germline CDR1 and CDR2 sequences are DFQATT and SNEGSKA (reference sequence). DNA for the CDR3: TGCAGTGCTAGAGAACTAGCGGGGATCGCTCCTGAGCAGTTCTTC. It yields the protein CSARELAGIAPEQFF.

This clonotype has more than one count but fewer than ten. This chain connects TRBV7-9 to TRBJ1-2; 10 nucleotides align to TRBD1. Trimming cost V 7 bases and J 5 bases; bases outside gene matches: 7. Germline V gives CDR1 SEHNR, CDR2 FQNEAQ (reference sequence). This CDR3 is built from 14 residues. This chain's CDR3 is CASNPLGQGYGYTF. The DNA for the CDR3 is TGTGCCAGCAACCCGCTGGGACAGGGGTATGGCTACACCTTC.

In its sample, this clonotype was seen a few times. The chain combines TRBV10-2 with TRBJ2-1; no clear D gene. CDR1 WSHSY and CDR2 SAAADI come from the germline V gene. This CDR3 has 11 residues. Between the trimmed V and J ends, which lost 6 bases and 13 bases, there was a span of 13 bases. This CDR3 reads CASSPNRIQFF. CDR3 bases: TGCGCCAGCAGCCCGAATCGCATCCAGTTCTTC.

This clonotype came up many times. J is TRBJ2-2 and V is TRBV10-3, with D possibly being TRBD2 (6 bases). This CDR3 contains 13 residues. The V end was cut by 9 bases, the J end by 7 bases, with 15 bases between. From germline, CDR1 is ENHRY and CDR2 SYGVKD. DNA of the CDR3: TGTGCCATTTCAAAGGAGGGAGTCGGGGAGCTGTTTTTT. Translating it yields CAISKEGVGELFF.

The chain couples TRBV24-1 to TRBJ2-5; 8 nucleotides align to TRBD1. Germline CDR1 is KGHDR and CDR2 is SFDVKD. The length of the CDR3 is 16 residues. Trimming took 3 bases from V and 0 from J; bases not matched to a gene: 5. CDR3 protein: CATSDPTGEYQETQYF. The CDR3 DNA follows: TGTGCCACCAGTGATCCGACAGGGGAGTACCAAGAGACCCAGTACTTC.

This chain uses TRBV7-2 with TRBJ1-5, with D possibly being TRBD1 (6 bases). This CDR3 region has 13 residues. The V end was cut by 9 bases, the J end by 7 bases, with 16 bases between. Per the germline V gene, CDR1 is SGHTA and CDR2 is FQGNSA. The CDR3 DNA follows: TGTGCCAGTTCGGGGACATCTAACCAGCCCCAGCATTTT. Protein sequence: CASSGTSNQPQHF.

The CDR3: CASKYRASGANVLTF. The CDR3 nucleotides are TGTGCCAGCAAATACAGGGCGTCCGGGGCCAACGTCCTGACTTTC. The gene calls are TRBV6-1 and TRBJ2-6; D possibly corresponds to TRBD1 (6 bases). The CDR3 runs to 15 residues. CDR1 is MNHNS, CDR2 SASEGT, per germline. The V and J ends lost 7 bases and 4 bases respectively, with 14 bases between them.

In this sample, this clonotype turned up many times. V gene TRBV28 combines with J gene TRBJ2-3, with D perhaps TRBD1 (5 bases). Germline CDR1 reads MDHEN; CDR2 reads SYDVKM. The CDR3 runs to 13 residues. Trimming cost V 10 bases and J 0 bases, with 11 bases left between them. The CDR3: CATKGVSTDTQYF. The CDR3 DNA reads TGTGCCACCAAAGGGGTCAGCACAGATACGCAGTATTTT.

This clonotype was detected only a few times. DNA for the CDR3: TGTGCCAGTAGTAAGGGACCGGGACGCAATCAGCCCCAGCATTTT. It translates to CASSKGPGRNQPQHF. The J gene is TRBJ1-5, the V gene TRBV19, with D tentatively TRBD1 (5 bases). CDR3 length: 15 amino acids. Trimming took off 4 bases at V and 2 bases at J, with 12 bases between the two ends. Germline V gives CDR1 LNHDA, CDR2 SQIVND (reference sequence).

This clonotype was detected many times. The chain uses TRBV10-3 and TRBJ1-2; D is perhaps TRBD1 (5 bases). This CDR3 has 14 residues. The germline V gene encodes CDR1 ENHRY and CDR2 SYGVKD. V was clipped by 3 bases and J by 5 bases, with 13 bases between them. CDR3: CAISDVPGWYGYTF. DNA for the CDR3: TGTGCCATCAGTGATGTGCCAGGGTGGTATGGCTACACCTTC.

This clonotype was counted many times. In DNA, the CDR3 is TGCAGTGCTTTACAGGCTGAAGCTTTCTTT. Amino acids: CSALQAEAFF. The chain recombines TRBV20-1 with TRBJ1-1; weak D call: TRBD1 (5 bases). The germline CDR1 and CDR2 sequences are DFQATT and SNEGSKA (reference sequence). The V end lost 5 bases, the J end lost 6 bases, and 7 bases lay between the germline ends. The CDR3 consists of 10 residues.

The V call is TRBV7-2, the J call TRBJ1-1; D ambiguous. Germline V gives CDR1 SGHTA, CDR2 FQGNSA. The CDR3 is 14 amino acids. Trimming removed 2 bases from V and 1 base from J, with 8 bases in between. The CDR3 loop reads CASSLFAENTEAFF. DNA of the CDR3: TGTGCCAGCAGCTTATTTGCAGAGAACACTGAAGCTTTCTTT. Using reference TRBV7-2 and TRBJ1-1 for the parts outside the CDR3, the full variable domain is GAGVSQSPSNKVTEKGKDVELRCDPISGHTALYWYRQSLGQGLEFLIYFQGNSAPDKSGLPSDRFSAERTGGSVSTLTIQRTQQEDSAVYLCASSLFAENTEAFFGQGTRLTVV.

This clonotype showed up many times. V usage is TRBV4-1 and J usage is TRBJ1-5, with D perhaps matching TRBD1 (6 bases). The CDR3 totals 16 residues. Germline V gene lookup returns CDR1 MGHRA and CDR2 YSYEKL. The germline V and J ends were trimmed by 2 bases and 3 bases, with 14 bases remaining between them. The CDR3: CASSQYAGQLNQPQHF. In DNA, the CDR3 is TGCGCCAGCAGCCAATATGCCGGACAGCTCAATCAGCCCCAGCATTTT.